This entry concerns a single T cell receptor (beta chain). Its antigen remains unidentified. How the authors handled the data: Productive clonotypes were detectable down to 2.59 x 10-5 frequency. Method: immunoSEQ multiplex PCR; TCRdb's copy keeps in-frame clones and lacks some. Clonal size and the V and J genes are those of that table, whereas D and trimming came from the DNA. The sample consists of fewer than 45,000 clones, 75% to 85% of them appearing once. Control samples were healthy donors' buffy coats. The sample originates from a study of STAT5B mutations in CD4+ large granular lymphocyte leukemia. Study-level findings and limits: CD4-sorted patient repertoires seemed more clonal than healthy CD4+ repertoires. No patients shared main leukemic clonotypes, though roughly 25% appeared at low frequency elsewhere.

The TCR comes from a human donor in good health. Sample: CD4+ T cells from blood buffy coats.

CDR3 region: CASSYSGNSYEQYF. CDR3 bases: TGTGCCAGCAGTTACTCGGGAAACTCCTACGAGCAGTACTTC. The rearrangement links TRBV6-6 to TRBJ2-7; no clear D gene. V lost 0 bases and J 0 bases, leaving 6 bases between the germline ends. Germline V lookup: CDR1 MNHNY, CDR2 SVGAGI (reference sequence). The CDR3 length is 14 residues.